The sequence of this T cell receptor beta chain was determined in a study of control samples from healthy donors and cancer patients. The V end was cut by 5 bases, the J end by 8 bases, with 9 bases between. The CDR3 sequence is 11 residues long. The V gene's germline CDR1 is MDHEN and CDR2 SYDVKM. This clone was recorded only once. Profiling relied on immunoSEQ multiplex PCR, and the TCRdb table lists in-frame clones only, not all of them. The table has roughly 70,000 clones, 94% seen once. The source material was blood. The V gene is TRBV28, the J gene TRBJ1-1; no definite D call. The sequence derives from a woman in her 30s in good health. The CDR3 DNA sequence: TGTGCCAGCAGTCCGAATGACGAAGCTTTCTTT. This translates into CASSPNDEAFF. Full variable domain (remainder filled in from reference TRBV28 and TRBJ1-1): DVKVTQSSRYLVKRTGEKVFLECVQDMDHENMFWYRQDPGLGLRLIYFSYDVKMKEKGDIPEGYSVSREKKERFSLILESASTNQTSMYLCASSPNDEAFFGQGTRLTVV.